This TCR beta chain appears in the sequencing data of a study of blood T cells in healthy people across ages. Study-level points and caveats: Researchers deemed the diversity estimates from one million T cells underestimates.

Using a J-beta primer mix together with a sample-barcoded 5' primer, a second PCR was run for roughly 7 to 12 cycles. A template-switch adaptor with 12 random nucleotides tagged each cDNA molecule. From the 5' RACE reads, TCRdb called clonotypes with MiXCR, one entry per CDR3 protein. The sample has 650,000 to 800,000 distinct CDR3 sequences, about 42% seen once. V was clipped by 5 bases and J by 0 bases, with 11 bases between them. The CDR3 length is 14 residues. CDR1 is SNHLY and CDR2 is FYNNEI in the germline V gene. This clonotype came up a few times. Its specificity is unknown. The TCR was taken from a man aged 55 to 70 in good health. The sequencing input was blood. J is TRBJ2-7 and V is TRBV2; either TRBD1 or TRBD2 may supply D (5 bases each). The CDR3 bases are TGTGCCAGCAGTCCTCCGGGACCCTCCTACGAGCAGTACTTC. This gives the protein CASSPPGPSYEQYF.